This T cell receptor beta chain was recorded in a study of T cells in tumors after PD-1 blockade. Germline trimming cut 2 bases from V and 6 bases from J; bases unmatched to any gene: 9. The length of the CDR3 is 16 residues. Germline V CDR1 and CDR2: LNHNV, YYDKDF (reference sequence). The method was immunoSEQ multiplex PCR; TCRdb's version includes in-frame clones alone and lacks a portion of them. Of 55,000 to 70,000 clones detected, around 80% appear once; the ten largest clones hold roughly 12%. The clonotype comes from a human donor with basal cell carcinoma. Specimen: PBMCs, collected before anti-PD-1 treatment. The rearrangement links TRBV15 to TRBJ2-3, with 9 bases aligning to TRBD1. The CDR3 coding sequence is TGTGCCACCAGCAGAAACACCGGGACAGGGAGCGATACGCAGTATTTT. It codes for CATSRNTGTGSDTQYF.